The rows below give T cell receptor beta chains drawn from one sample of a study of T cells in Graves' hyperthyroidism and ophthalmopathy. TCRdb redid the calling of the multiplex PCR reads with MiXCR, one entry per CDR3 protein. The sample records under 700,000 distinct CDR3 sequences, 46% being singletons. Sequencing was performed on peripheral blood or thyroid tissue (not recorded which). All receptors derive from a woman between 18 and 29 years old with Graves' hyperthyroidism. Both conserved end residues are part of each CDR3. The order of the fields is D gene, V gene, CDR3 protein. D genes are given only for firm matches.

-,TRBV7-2,CASSLERQGNQPQHF
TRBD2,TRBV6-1,CASSPGLADVGRETQYF
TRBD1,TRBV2,CASSGTGKHTIYF
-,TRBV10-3,CASSLQGSINSPLHF
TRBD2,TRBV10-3,CAITPGSGENTGELFF
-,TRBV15,CATSREVGPRGYTF
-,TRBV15,CATSSAGRASQPQHF
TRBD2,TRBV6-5,CASRTRLAAYEQYF
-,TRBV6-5,CASSSPSSSGNTIYF
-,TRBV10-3,CATLWDEQFF
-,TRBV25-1,CASSDFMTGPQGNTEAFF
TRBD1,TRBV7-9,CASSLVGQVQLGKLFF
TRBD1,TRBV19,CASSQVKQGAEGYTF
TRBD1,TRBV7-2,CASSLRTGTNEKLFF
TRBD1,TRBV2,CASSVDRDYGYTF
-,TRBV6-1,CASSRGRRETQYF
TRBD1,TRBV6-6,CATNRQGDTEAFF
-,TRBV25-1,CASSDDRPYEQYF